These T cell receptor beta chains were read from a single sample in a study of blood T cell repertoires in COVID-19. The method was immunoSEQ multiplex PCR; TCRdb's version includes in-frame clones alone and lacks a portion of them. The sample yields about 320,000 clones, 90% seen once. The sequencing sample was made of PBMCs or T cells enriched from blood (not recorded which). Receptor source: a man aged 55-75 years who had recovered from COVID-19. The CDR3 runs from the conserved cysteine through the conserved F or W. A D gene is named only where the DNA matches it firmly. A clone size is listed for some rows: how often the clone was seen (once, few, many), or a class if it is expanded.

abundance: .
j_gene: TRBJ1-3
d_gene: .
v_gene: TRBV4-1
CDR3aa: CASRGRGSGNTIYF
CDR3nt: TGCGCCAGCAGGGGCAGGGGTAGTGGAAACACCATATATTTT

abundance: .
j_gene: TRBJ2-1
d_gene: .
v_gene: TRBV7-9
CDR3aa: CASSLAGENNEQFF
CDR3nt: TGTGCCAGCAGCTTGGCCGGGGAGAACAATGAGCAGTTCTTC

abundance: .
j_gene: TRBJ1-3
d_gene: .
v_gene: TRBV2
CDR3aa: CASSEQGGSGNTIYF
CDR3nt: TGTGCCAGCAGTGAACAAGGGGGCTCTGGAAACACCATATATTTT

abundance: once
j_gene: TRBJ2-2
d_gene: .
v_gene: TRBV25-1
CDR3aa: CATSGTDTGELFF
CDR3nt: TGTGCCACCTCCGGGACTGACACCGGGGAGCTGTTTTTT

abundance: .
j_gene: TRBJ1-5
d_gene: TRBD1
v_gene: TRBV6-1
CDR3aa: CASSEAYTGDVGQPQHF
CDR3nt: TGTGCCAGCAGTGAAGCCTACACAGGGGATGTTGGTCAGCCCCAGCATTTT

abundance: once
j_gene: TRBJ2-5
d_gene: .
v_gene: TRBV10-3
CDR3aa: CAISESVYQETQYF
CDR3nt: TGTGCCATCAGTGAATCTGTGTACCAAGAGACCCAGTACTTC

abundance: .
j_gene: TRBJ2-2
d_gene: TRBD1
v_gene: TRBV5-8
CDR3aa: CASSFDRGITGELFF
CDR3nt: TGTGCCAGCAGCTTCGACAGGGGGATAACCGGGGAGCTGTTTTTT

abundance: .
j_gene: TRBJ1-1
d_gene: .
v_gene: TRBV15
CDR3aa: CATSKEGRQPRGAFF
CDR3nt: TGTGCCACCAGCAAAGAAGGGCGGCAGCCCCGGGGAGCTTTCTTT

abundance: .
j_gene: TRBJ1-2
d_gene: .
v_gene: TRBV11-3
CDR3aa: CASSGDLGGGYTF
CDR3nt: TGTGCCAGCAGCGGGGACCTCGGAGGGGGCTACACCTTC

abundance: .
j_gene: TRBJ1-1
d_gene: TRBD1
v_gene: TRBV19
CDR3aa: CASRVRDRGTEAFF
CDR3nt: TGTGCCAGCCGAGTGCGGGACAGGGGAACTGAAGCTTTCTTT

abundance: once
j_gene: TRBJ1-5
d_gene: .
v_gene: TRBV6-2/TRBV6-3
CDR3aa: CASSPLNQPQHF
CDR3nt: TGTGCCAGCAGCCCCCTGAATCAGCCCCAGCATTTT

abundance: .
j_gene: TRBJ2-7
d_gene: .
v_gene: TRBV10-3
CDR3aa: CAISERWGAYEQYF
CDR3nt: TGTGCCATCAGTGAGAGGTGGGGGGCCTACGAGCAGTACTTC

abundance: .
j_gene: TRBJ1-2
d_gene: .
v_gene: TRBV5-1
CDR3aa: CASSIQQGGGGYTF
CDR3nt: TGCGCCAGCAGCATCCAACAGGGTGGAGGCGGCTACACCTTC

abundance: .
j_gene: TRBJ1-1
d_gene: .
v_gene: TRBV7-9
CDR3aa: CASSVLLNTEAFF
CDR3nt: TGTGCCAGCAGCGTACTATTGAACACTGAAGCTTTCTTT

abundance: .
j_gene: TRBJ1-1
d_gene: .
v_gene: TRBV7-9
CDR3aa: CASSPRYTEAFF
CDR3nt: TGTGCCAGCAGCCCCCGGTACACTGAAGCTTTCTTT

abundance: .
j_gene: TRBJ2-2
d_gene: TRBD2
v_gene: TRBV18
CDR3aa: CASSAPGGDATGELFF
CDR3nt: TGTGCCAGCTCTGCCCCCGGGGGGGACGCCACCGGGGAGCTGTTTTTT

abundance: .
j_gene: TRBJ2-1
d_gene: TRBD1
v_gene: TRBV9
CDR3aa: CASSGTGGRYNEQFF
CDR3nt: TGTGCCAGCAGCGGCACAGGGGGCCGGTACAATGAGCAGTTCTTC

abundance: once
j_gene: TRBJ2-1
d_gene: TRBD2
v_gene: TRBV24-1
CDR3aa: CATSDQILLGLAGDTYNEQFF
CDR3nt: TGTGCCACCAGTGACCAAATACTTCTGGGACTAGCGGGGGATACCTACAATGAGCAGTTCTTC

abundance: .
j_gene: TRBJ2-3
d_gene: TRBD2
v_gene: TRBV7-8
CDR3aa: CATGFAGGLIGTDTQYF
CDR3nt: TGTGCCACTGGCTTCGCGGGAGGGCTAATTGGCACAGATACGCAGTATTTT

abundance: .
j_gene: TRBJ1-6
d_gene: TRBD1
v_gene: TRBV5-1
CDR3aa: CASSSGTANSPLHF
CDR3nt: TGCGCCAGCAGTAGCGGGACAGCCAATTCACCCCTCCACTTT

abundance: .
j_gene: TRBJ2-7
d_gene: TRBD1
v_gene: TRBV7-9
CDR3aa: CASSYGTGYEQYF
CDR3nt: TGTGCCAGCAGCTATGGGACAGGCTACGAGCAGTACTTC

abundance: .
j_gene: TRBJ2-5
d_gene: .
v_gene: TRBV7-2
CDR3aa: CASSLDPGQETQYF
CDR3nt: TGTGCCAGCAGCTTAGATCCGGGTCAAGAGACCCAGTACTTC

abundance: .
j_gene: TRBJ2-1
d_gene: TRBD2
v_gene: TRBV19
CDR3aa: CATDRRTSGRVNEQFF
CDR3nt: TGTGCCACCGACCGGCGGACTAGCGGGAGGGTCAATGAGCAGTTCTTC

abundance: .
j_gene: TRBJ2-7
d_gene: TRBD1
v_gene: TRBV7-9
CDR3aa: CASSLETGVTEQYF
CDR3nt: TGTGCCAGCAGCTTAGAGACAGGGGTAACCGAGCAGTACTTC

abundance: .
j_gene: TRBJ1-2
d_gene: .
v_gene: TRBV27
CDR3aa: CASSLAGNYGYTF
CDR3nt: TGTGCCAGCAGTTTAGCGGGGAACTATGGCTACACCTTC

abundance: .
j_gene: TRBJ2-3
d_gene: TRBD2
v_gene: TRBV9
CDR3aa: CASSVSGNTQYF
CDR3nt: TGTGCCAGCAGCGTTAGCGGGAACACGCAGTATTTT

abundance: .
j_gene: TRBJ2-7
d_gene: TRBD1
v_gene: TRBV9
CDR3aa: CASSAGQGISYEQYF
CDR3nt: TGTGCCAGCAGCGCCGGACAGGGCATATCCTACGAGCAGTACTTC

abundance: .
j_gene: TRBJ2-5
d_gene: .
v_gene: TRBV7-7
CDR3aa: CASSPLIMTRGRETQYF
CDR3nt: TGTGCTAGCAGCCCACTTATAATGACCCGAGGGCGGGAGACCCAGTACTTC

abundance: .
j_gene: TRBJ1-6
d_gene: TRBD1
v_gene: TRBV7-6
CDR3aa: CASSYSGGYNSPLHF
CDR3nt: TGTGCCAGCAGCTACTCAGGGGGGTATAATTCACCCCTCCACTTT

abundance: .
j_gene: TRBJ2-5
d_gene: .
v_gene: TRBV9
CDR3aa: CASSLNPREETQYF
CDR3nt: TGTGCCAGCAGCCTCAACCCCCGGGAAGAGACCCAGTACTTC